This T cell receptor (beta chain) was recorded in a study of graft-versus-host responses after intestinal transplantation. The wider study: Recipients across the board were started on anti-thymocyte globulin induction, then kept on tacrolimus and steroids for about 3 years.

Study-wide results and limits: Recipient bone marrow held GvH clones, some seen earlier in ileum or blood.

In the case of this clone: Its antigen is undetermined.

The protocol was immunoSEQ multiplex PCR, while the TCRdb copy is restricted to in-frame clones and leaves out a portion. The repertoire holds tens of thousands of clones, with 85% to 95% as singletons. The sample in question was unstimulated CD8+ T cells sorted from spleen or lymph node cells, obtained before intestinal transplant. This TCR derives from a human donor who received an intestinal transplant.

The CDR3 spells CASSQEWVAGGLNTDTQYF. The CDR3 DNA reads TGCGCCAGCAGCCAAGAATGGGTAGCGGGGGGACTCAACACAGATACGCAGTATTTT. The chain recombines TRBV4-3 with TRBJ2-3; 10 bases map to TRBD2. Germline V gene lookup returns CDR1 LGHNA and CDR2 YSLEER. This CDR3 has 19 amino acids. Trimming removed 0 bases from V and 2 bases from J; junction bases left unmatched: 11.